This entry lists 6 T cell receptor beta chains sequenced from one sample in a study of cytomegalovirus exposure and HLA in healthy donors. Both 60 Vbeta primers and 13 Jbeta primers went into the PCR. Using immunoSEQ multiplex PCR, the repertoire was profiled, and TCRdb retains in-frame clones only, with some absent. The sample shows about 140,000 clones, approximately 71% of them seen only once. Sequencing was performed on PBMCs. These receptor sequences come from a man aged 25-45 years in good health and CMV-seropositive.

This clone turned up a few times. The chain uses TRBV7-9 and TRBJ2-1; 14 bases map to TRBD2. The CDR3 consists of 19 residues. CDR1 is SEHNR, CDR2 FQNEAQ, per germline (reference sequence). Trimming removed 4 bases from V and 8 bases from J; junction bases left unmatched: 16. This CDR3 reads CASSSEKTSGRAGFYEQFF. As DNA, the CDR3 is TGTGCCAGCAGCTCTGAAAAGACTAGCGGGAGGGCCGGGTTCTATGAGCAGTTCTTC.

The chain links TRBV7-6 to TRBJ2-1, with TRBD1 as a possible D gene (6 bases). Looked up from germline, CDR1 is SGHVS and CDR2 is FNYEAQ. V was trimmed by 1 base and J by 7 bases, leaving 8 bases between them. The CDR3 loop spans 13 amino acids. CDR3 residues: CASSLDRVNEQFF. The CDR3 DNA reads TGTGCCAGCAGCTTAGACAGGGTAAATGAGCAGTTCTTC.

The chain combines TRBV7-2 with TRBJ2-5, with TRBD2 matching 11 bases. This CDR3 region has 18 residues. Germline loops: CDR1 SGHTA, CDR2 FQGNSA. V lost 5 bases and J lost 4; bases outside the gene matches: 15. The CDR3 protein is CASSLGGSTSGRTETQYF. The CDR3 DNA follows: TGTGCCAGCAGCCTCGGGGGGTCTACTAGCGGGAGAACAGAGACCCAGTACTTC. Combining the CDR3 with reference TRBV7-2 and TRBJ2-5 gives the whole variable domain GAGVSQSPSNKVTEKGKDVELRCDPISGHTALYWYRQSLGQGLEFLIYFQGNSAPDKSGLPSDRFSAERTGGSVSTLTIQRTQQEDSAVYLCASSLGGSTSGRTETQYFGPGTRLLVL.

A note on this clone: The junction does not match germline at one end; this may be a read error. This chain joins TRBV7-9 and TRBJ2-7; weak D call: TRBD2 (6 bases). The CDR3 totals 16 residues. Germline lookup yields CDR1 SEHNR and CDR2 FQNEAQ (reference sequence). This CDR3 reads CSSSLALRTTNYEQYF. For the CDR3, the DNA is TGTTCCAGCAGCTTAGCGCTGAGGACTACAAACTACGAGCAGTACTTC.

This chain links TRBV4-1 with TRBJ2-1; 11 bases align to TRBD2. The CDR3 runs to 19 residues. The germline gives CDR1 MGHRA, CDR2 YSYEKL. V shed 0 bases, J shed 0 bases, and the junction held 7 bases outside the gene matches. This CDR3 is CASSQEASGRPSSYNEQFF. The CDR3 DNA follows: TGCGCCAGCAGCCAAGAGGCTAGCGGGAGGCCGAGCTCCTACAATGAGCAGTTCTTC.

This clone has more than one count but fewer than ten. The chain uses TRBV27 and TRBJ2-7, with 11 positions matching TRBD1. The CDR3 spans 15 residues. With V trimmed by 1 base and J by 8 bases, 7 bases remained unmatched. CDR1 MNHEY and CDR2 SMNVEV come from the germline V gene (reference sequence). The DNA for the CDR3 is TGTGCCAGCAGTTTATTGGGACAGGGGGATAGTAAGCAGTACTTC. Its translation is CASSLLGQGDSKQYF.